Listed below are T cell receptor beta chains from one sample, sequenced in a study of beta chain features in type 1 diabetes. Clones were read by immunoSEQ multiplex PCR, and TCRdb kept only the in-frame ones, dropping some. The repertoire has 250,000 to 300,000 clones, around 24% of them found once; the top ten carry 0.012%. The specimen sequenced was naive CD4+ T cells from blood. These receptors were taken from a woman aged 25 to 39 with type 1 diabetes. Both conserved end residues are part of each CDR3. Fields, in order: V gene, clone size, D gene, J gene, CDR3 protein, CDR3 DNA. The D gene is left open where the match is weak. The listing skips clone size in some rows; elsewhere it reads once, few, many or a size class.

TRBV4-2	NA	TRBD1	TRBJ2-7	CASSQDNRGTEQYF	TGTGCCAGCAGCCAAGATAACAGGGGGACTGAGCAGTACTTC
TRBV5-1	few	TRBD2	TRBJ2-3	CASSLVAGGPGDTQYF	TGCGCCAGCAGCTTGGTGGCGGGAGGGCCGGGAGATACGCAGTATTTT
TRBV9	few	TRBD1	TRBJ1-1	CASSRTGRLGMNTEAFF	TGTGCCAGCAGCCGGACAGGGAGGCTTGGGATGAACACTGAAGCTTTCTTT
TRBV15	few	NA	TRBJ2-7	CATSRDRDISYEQYF	TGTGCCACCAGCAGAGACCGGGACATATCCTACGAGCAGTACTTC
TRBV28	few	TRBD1	TRBJ2-5	CASSIGQAGETQYF	TGTGCCAGCAGTATTGGACAGGCCGGGGAGACCCAGTACTTC
TRBV5-4	NA	TRBD2	TRBJ2-7	CASRAGLAGGTYEQYF	TGTGCCAGCAGGGCTGGACTAGCGGGAGGCACCTACGAGCAGTACTTC
TRBV19	NA	NA	TRBJ1-1	CASSKTANTEAFF	TGTGCCAGTAGTAAGACAGCGAACACTGAAGCTTTCTTT
TRBV4-1	NA	NA	TRBJ2-7	CASSTDYYEQYF	TGCGCCAGCAGCACGGACTACTACGAGCAGTACTTC
TRBV5-8	NA	NA	TRBJ1-5	CASTAGGDSNQPQHF	TGTGCCAGCACAGCCGGGGGAGATAGCAATCAGCCCCAGCATTTT
TRBV7-9	NA	TRBD1	TRBJ2-7	CASSSKNSLEGAQQYF	TGTGCCAGCAGCTCGAAGAACTCGCTTGAGGGGGCTCAGCAGTACTTC
TRBV9	NA	NA	TRBJ2-1	CASSPNTPGSYNEQFF	TGTGCCAGCAGCCCTAATACACCGGGGAGCTACAATGAGCAGTTCTTC
TRBV30	NA	NA	TRBJ2-1	CAWSVQAGKQFF	TGTGCCTGGAGTGTACAGGCGGGGAAGCAGTTCTTC
TRBV9	NA	NA	TRBJ1-1	CASSVQGMNTEAFF	TGTGCCAGCAGCGTTCAGGGTATGAACACTGAAGCTTTCTTT
TRBV6-5	NA	TRBD2	TRBJ2-7	CASSPTSGGPYEQYF	TGTGCCAGCAGTCCAACTAGCGGGGGACCCTACGAGCAGTACTTC
TRBV5-1	NA	TRBD1	TRBJ1-4	CASSLQGPTLEKLFF	TGCGCCAGCAGCTTACAGGGGCCCACCCTTGAAAAACTGTTTTTT
TRBV7-9	few	TRBD1	TRBJ2-7	CASRDTTGRSYEQYF	TGTGCCAGCAGGGATACGACAGGGCGTTCCTACGAGCAGTACTTC
TRBV9	NA	NA	TRBJ2-7	CASSLSDSYEQYF	TGTGCCAGCAGCTTATCGGACAGCTACGAGCAGTACTTC
TRBV18	NA	NA	TRBJ1-4	CASSPRGLWEEKLFF	TGTGCCAGCTCACCACGGGGGCTATGGGAGGAAAAACTGTTTTTT
TRBV5-1	NA	NA	TRBJ1-1	CASTPGGSNTEAFF	TGCGCCAGCACCCCGGGGGGGTCGAACACTGAAGCTTTCTTT
TRBV7-9	few	NA	TRBJ2-5	CASSTPRGAETQYF	TGTGCCAGCAGCACCCCACGGGGGGCGGAGACCCAGTACTTC
TRBV19	few	NA	TRBJ1-1	CASSRASPAFF	TGTGCCAGCTCCCGCGCCTCCCCGGCTTTCTTT
TRBV15	NA	TRBD1	TRBJ1-1	CATIKTGTVNTEAFF	TGTGCCACAATAAAGACCGGGACAGTGAACACTGAAGCTTTCTTT
TRBV9	NA	TRBD1	TRBJ1-1	CASTPRTGRTEAFF	TGTGCCAGCACCCCGCGGACAGGGAGGACTGAAGCTTTCTTT
TRBV10-3	NA	NA	TRBJ1-2	CAISESRGSNYGYTF	TGTGCCATCAGTGAGTCGAGAGGGTCTAACTATGGCTACACCTTC
TRBV5-4	NA	NA	TRBJ1-2	CASSLWTVNYGYTF	TGTGCCAGCAGCTTGTGGACAGTAAACTATGGCTACACCTTC
TRBV4-1	NA	TRBD1	TRBJ1-1	CASSQGPDRGYTEAFF	TGCGCCAGCAGCCAAGGGCCTGACAGGGGGTACACTGAAGCTTTCTTT
TRBV7-9	few	NA	TRBJ2-7	CASSLVGGSYEQYF	TGTGCCAGCAGCTTAGTAGGGGGCTCCTACGAGCAGTACTTC
TRBV5-4	NA	TRBD2	TRBJ2-3	CASSFPLAGGADTQYF	TGTGCCAGCAGCTTCCCGCTAGCGGGAGGGGCAGATACGCAGTATTTT
TRBV10-2	few	NA	TRBJ2-7	CASSVGARREQYF	TGCGCCAGCAGTGTGGGGGCTAGGAGGGAGCAGTACTTC
TRBV10-3	few	NA	TRBJ2-7	CAISEHHYEQYF	TGTGCCATCAGTGAACACCACTACGAGCAGTACTTC
TRBV28	NA	TRBD2	TRBJ2-7	CASSTPGLGTYEQYF	TGTGCCAGCAGTACGCCGGGACTAGGGACCTACGAGCAGTACTTC
TRBV2	few	NA	TRBJ1-4	CASSGVVEKLFF	TGTGCCAGCAGCGGGGTTGTCGAAAAACTGTTTTTT
TRBV30	few	TRBD2	TRBJ2-1	CAWSGFSGFYNEQFF	TGTGCCTGGAGTGGGTTTAGCGGGTTCTACAATGAGCAGTTCTTC
TRBV11-2	NA	NA	TRBJ2-3	CASSREGLSDTQYF	TGTGCCAGCAGCCGGGAAGGGTTATCAGATACGCAGTATTTT
TRBV2	NA	NA	TRBJ2-2	CASSVPTSSPNTGELFF	TGTGCCAGCAGTGTCCCGACTAGTTCCCCGAACACCGGGGAGCTGTTTTTT
TRBV11-2	NA	NA	TRBJ1-2	CASSLGPLFGYTF	TGTGCCAGCAGCTTGGGGCCCTTGTTTGGCTACACCTTC
TRBV6-6	few	NA	TRBJ2-1	CASSYSSENEQFF	TGTGCCAGCAGTTACTCGAGCGAAAATGAGCAGTTCTTC
TRBV25-1	NA	NA	TRBJ2-2	CATSQRYGLMSAGELFF	TGTGCCACCTCCCAGAGGTACGGGTTAATGAGTGCCGGGGAGCTGTTTTTT
TRBV9	NA	TRBD1	TRBJ1-1	CASSGDRVNTEAFF	TGTGCCAGCAGCGGGGACAGGGTGAACACTGAAGCTTTCTTT
TRBV6-5	few	NA	TRBJ1-1	CASHASATEAFF	TGTGCCAGCCACGCTAGCGCGACTGAAGCTTTCTTT
TRBV6-5	few	NA	TRBJ1-1	CASMLLGGGTEAFF	TGTGCCAGCATGCTTCTCGGGGGAGGCACTGAAGCTTTCTTT
TRBV20-1	NA	NA	TRBJ2-5	CSAVIQETQYF	TGCAGTGCTGTCATTCAAGAGACCCAGTACTTC
TRBV2	few	TRBD1	TRBJ2-5	CASSDRGLYQETQYF	TGTGCCAGCAGCGACAGGGGACTGTACCAAGAGACCCAGTACTTC
TRBV19	few	TRBD1	TRBJ2-1	CASSIGQGNRNEQFF	TGTGCCAGTAGTATAGGACAGGGGAATAGGAATGAGCAGTTCTTC
TRBV4-1	few	NA	TRBJ2-1	CASSQVYSNEQFF	TGCGCCAGCAGCCAAGTTTACTCCAATGAGCAGTTCTTC
TRBV7-8	few	TRBD2	TRBJ2-3	CASSLVLVASGKSDTQYF	TGTGCCAGCAGCTTAGTTCTGGTGGCTAGCGGGAAATCAGATACGCAGTATTTT
TRBV29-1	few	NA	TRBJ1-2	CSVVEGVYGYTF	TGCAGCGTTGTAGAAGGGGTCTATGGCTACACCTTC
TRBV19	few	NA	TRBJ2-3	CASSTLADTQYF	TGTGCCAGTAGTACCCTAGCAGATACGCAGTATTTT
TRBV2	NA	TRBD2	TRBJ2-2	CASRQTSGANTGELFF	TGTGCCAGCAGGCAAACTAGCGGGGCGAACACCGGGGAGCTGTTTTTT
TRBV30	few	TRBD1	TRBJ1-2	CAWSFDRAYGYTF	TGTGCCTGGAGTTTTGACAGGGCCTATGGCTACACCTTC
TRBV15	NA	TRBD1	TRBJ2-5	CATSRDRGRETQYF	TGTGCCACCAGCAGGGACAGGGGAAGGGAGACCCAGTACTTC
TRBV11-2	NA	NA	TRBJ2-3	CASSLGAWDTQYF	TGTGCCAGCAGCCTGGGGGCTTGGGATACGCAGTATTTT
TRBV11-3	NA	NA	TRBJ2-3	CASSPANGRDTQYF	TGTGCCAGCAGCCCTGCCAACGGGAGAGATACGCAGTATTTT
TRBV4-1	few	TRBD2	TRBJ2-5	CASSRGTSGIQETQYF	TGCGCCAGCAGCCGCGGGACTAGCGGGATTCAAGAGACCCAGTACTTC
TRBV11-2	few	NA	TRBJ2-4	CASSLYADIQYF	TGTGCCAGCAGCTTATATGCGGACATTCAGTACTTC
TRBV10-3	NA	NA	TRBJ2-7	CAISARPGGYEQYF	TGTGCCATCAGCGCTCGGCCGGGTGGTTACGAGCAGTACTTC
TRBV28	few	TRBD1	TRBJ2-1	CASSVGQGILPYNEQFF	TGTGCCAGCAGTGTGGGACAGGGGATCTTGCCCTACAATGAGCAGTTCTTC
TRBV7-7	NA	NA	TRBJ1-4	CASSLRAGANEKLFF	TGTGCTAGCAGCTTACGGGCAGGGGCTAATGAAAAACTGTTTTTT
TRBV30	few	TRBD1	TRBJ2-1	CAWSPTYGQANEQFF	TGTGCCTGGAGTCCCACTTATGGACAGGCCAATGAGCAGTTCTTC